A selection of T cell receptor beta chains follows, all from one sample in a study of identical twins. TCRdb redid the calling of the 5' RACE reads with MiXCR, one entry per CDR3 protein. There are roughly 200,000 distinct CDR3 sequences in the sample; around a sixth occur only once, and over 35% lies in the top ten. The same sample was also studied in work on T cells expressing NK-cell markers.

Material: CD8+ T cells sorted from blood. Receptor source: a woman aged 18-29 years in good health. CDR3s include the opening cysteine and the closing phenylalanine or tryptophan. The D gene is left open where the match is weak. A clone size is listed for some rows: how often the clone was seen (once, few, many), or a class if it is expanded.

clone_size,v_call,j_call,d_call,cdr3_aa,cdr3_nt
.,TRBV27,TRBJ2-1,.,CASSQTVDNEQFF,TGTGCCAGCAGCCAGACAGTAGACAATGAGCAGTTCTTC
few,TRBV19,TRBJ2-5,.,CASSIRGTQETQYF,TGTGCCAGTAGTATTCGGGGGACCCAAGAGACCCAGTACTTC
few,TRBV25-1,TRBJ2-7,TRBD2,CASRTYGPSGIVEQYF,TGTGCCAGCAGGACCTACGGGCCTAGCGGGATCGTGGAGCAGTACTTC
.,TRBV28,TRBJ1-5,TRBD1,CASNPVQGAGMGNQPQHF,TGTGCCAGCAACCCCGTACAGGGGGCGGGAATGGGCAATCAGCCCCAGCATTTT
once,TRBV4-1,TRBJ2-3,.,CASSQGPAGSTDTQYF,TGCGCCAGCAGCCAAGGGCCTGCCGGAAGCACAGATACGCAGTATTTT
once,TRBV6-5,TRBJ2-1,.,CASSSNLWTVGQFF,TGTGCCAGCAGTTCCAACCTTTGGACAGTCGGGCAGTTCTTC
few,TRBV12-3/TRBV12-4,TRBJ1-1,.,CASNDGAEAFF,TGTGCCAGCAACGACGGAGCTGAAGCTTTCTTT
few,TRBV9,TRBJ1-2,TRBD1,CASSLRTGPNYGYTF,TGTGCCAGCAGCTTAAGGACAGGCCCTAACTATGGCTACACCTTC
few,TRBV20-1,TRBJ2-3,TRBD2,CSARGTSGSDTQYF,TGCAGTGCTAGGGGGACTAGCGGCTCCGATACGCAGTATTTT
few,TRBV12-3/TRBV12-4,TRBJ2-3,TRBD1,CASTSGQPTDTQYF,TGTGCCAGCACCTCGGGACAGCCGACGGATACGCAGTATTTT
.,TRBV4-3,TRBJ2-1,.,CASSQVSANEQFF,TGCGCCAGCAGCCAAGTTAGCGCGAATGAGCAGTTCTTC
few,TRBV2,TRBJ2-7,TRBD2,CASSEGQRGTDEQYF,TGTGCCAGCAGTGAGGGCCAGCGGGGTACGGACGAGCAGTACTTC
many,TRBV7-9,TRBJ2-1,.,CASTNDRSYNEQFF,TGTGCCAGCACCAATGACAGGTCCTACAATGAGCAGTTCTTC
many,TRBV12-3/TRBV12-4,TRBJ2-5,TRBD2,CASRSSGSIETQYF,TGTGCCAGCAGGTCTAGCGGGAGTATAGAGACCCAGTACTTC
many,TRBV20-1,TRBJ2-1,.,CSASVPTGPRSENEQFF,TGCAGTGCTAGTGTCCCGACTGGGCCACGGTCGGAGAATGAGCAGTTCTTC
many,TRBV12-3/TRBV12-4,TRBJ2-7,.,CASSSPHRATYEQYF,TGTGCCAGCAGCTCTCCCCACAGGGCCACCTACGAGCAGTACTTC
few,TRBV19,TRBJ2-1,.,CASSMPGNEQFF,TGTGCCAGTAGTATGCCGGGCAATGAGCAGTTCTTC
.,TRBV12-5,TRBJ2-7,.,CASGVSLDEQYF,TGTGCTAGTGGAGTTTCTCTGGACGAGCAGTACTTC
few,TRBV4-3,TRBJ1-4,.,CASSQAFWSWTNEKLFF,TGCGCCAGCAGCCAAGCATTTTGGAGTTGGACTAATGAAAAACTGTTTTTT
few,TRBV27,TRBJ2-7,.,CASSFRDTQAYEQYF,TGTGCCAGCAGTTTCAGAGACACACAAGCCTACGAGCAGTACTTC
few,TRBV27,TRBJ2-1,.,CASSLGWGEQFF,TGTGCCAGCAGTTTAGGGTGGGGTGAGCAGTTCTTC
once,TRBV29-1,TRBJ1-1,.,CSVEDHYPGLTNTEAFF,TGCAGCGTTGAAGATCACTATCCGGGACTGACGAACACTGAAGCTTTCTTT
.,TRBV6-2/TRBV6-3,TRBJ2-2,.,CASTQLGPVLGELFF,TGTGCCAGCACCCAATTGGGGCCCGTCTTGGGGGAGCTGTTTTTT
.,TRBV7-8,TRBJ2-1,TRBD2,CASSSTSGDNEQFF,TGTGCCAGCAGTTCGACTAGCGGGGACAATGAGCAGTTCTTC
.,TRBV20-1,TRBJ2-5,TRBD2,CSARTGLAWKTQYF,TGCAGTGCCCGGACGGGACTAGCGTGGAAGACCCAGTACTTC
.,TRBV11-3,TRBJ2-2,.,CASSVRGSGELFF,TGTGCCAGCAGCGTAAGGGGGTCCGGGGAGCTGTTTTTT
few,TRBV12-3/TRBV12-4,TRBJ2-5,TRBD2,CASSLVSGRGETQYF,TGTGCCAGCAGTTTAGTCAGCGGGAGGGGTGAGACCCAGTACTTC
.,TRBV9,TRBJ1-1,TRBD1,CASSFGTGPSEAFF,TGTGCCAGCAGCTTCGGGACAGGGCCGTCTGAAGCTTTCTTT
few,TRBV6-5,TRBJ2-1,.,CASSYGLDNEQFF,TGTGCCAGCAGTTATGGCCTAGACAATGAGCAGTTCTTC
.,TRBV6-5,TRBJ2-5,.,CASSGTRETQYF,TGTGCCAGCAGTGGCACTAGGGAGACCCAGTACTTC
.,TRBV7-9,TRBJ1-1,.,CASSSGPHAFF,TGTGCCAGCAGCTCCGGCCCGCACGCTTTCTTT
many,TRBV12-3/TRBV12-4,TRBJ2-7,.,CASSLSGIFYEQYF,TGTGCCAGCAGTTTAAGCGGAATCTTCTACGAGCAGTACTTC
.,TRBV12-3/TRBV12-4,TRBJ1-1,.,CASSLLEGRTEAFF,TGTGCCAGCAGTTTACTTGAAGGGAGAACTGAAGCTTTCTTT
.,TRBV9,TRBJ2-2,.,CASSVGLGELFF,TGTGCCAGCAGCGTAGGCTTGGGGGAGCTGTTTTTT
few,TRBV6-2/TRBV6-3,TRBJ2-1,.,CASSYRDRLNNEQFF,TGTGCCAGCAGTTACCGTGACAGGTTGAACAATGAGCAGTTCTTC
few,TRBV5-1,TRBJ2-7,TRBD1,CASSLKDRGIHEQYF,TGCGCCAGCAGCTTGAAAGACAGGGGGATCCACGAGCAGTACTTC
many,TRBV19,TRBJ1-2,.,CASSIPKAGYTF,TGTGCCAGTAGTATTCCGAAAGCTGGCTACACCTTC
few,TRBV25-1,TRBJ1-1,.,CASRMGESEAFF,TGTGCCAGCAGAATGGGGGAGTCTGAAGCTTTCTTT
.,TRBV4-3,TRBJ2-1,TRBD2,CASSQVSGGRNEQFF,TGCGCCAGCAGCCAAGTTTCGGGAGGCCGGAATGAGCAGTTCTTC
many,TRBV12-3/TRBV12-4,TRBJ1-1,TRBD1,CASRGQGWMNTEAFF,TGTGCCAGCAGAGGACAGGGATGGATGAACACTGAAGCTTTCTTT
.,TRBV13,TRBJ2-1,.,CASSHLGGNEQFF,TGTGCCAGCAGCCATCTTGGGGGGAATGAGCAGTTCTTC
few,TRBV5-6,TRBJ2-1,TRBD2,CASRSGLANDEQFF,TGTGCCAGCAGATCGGGACTAGCAAACGATGAGCAGTTCTTC
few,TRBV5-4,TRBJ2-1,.,CASSFEGTYNEQFF,TGTGCCAGCAGCTTTGAGGGGACGTACAATGAGCAGTTCTTC